This T cell receptor (beta chain) emerged from a study of cytomegalovirus exposure and HLA in healthy donors. General observations from the study: Later on, a genetic analysis was performed. It linked a missense variant in DCLRE1C with V- and J-gene trimming of TCR beta. An ancestry cluster, one associated with Asian ancestry, reportedly showed fewer N-insertions than the 666-donor mean in a later analysis.

Points on this clone: Its antigen is not known.

Vbeta (60) and Jbeta (13) primers were used in the PCR. Here immunoSEQ multiplex PCR was the method, and the copy in TCRdb shows in-frame clones only, minus some. The sample lists under 150,000 clones; 68% were seen once. This CDR3 has 13 amino acids. Per the germline V gene, CDR1 is SGHTA and CDR2 is FQGNSA. Trimming cost V 5 bases and J 6 bases, with 10 bases left between them. This sequence originates from a man in his sixties in good health and CMV-seronegative. Sequencing was carried out using PBMCs. V and J are TRBV7-2 and TRBJ1-4, with a weak D call TRBD1 (5 bases). CDR3 DNA sequence: TGTGCCAGCAGCCCAACAGGACATGAAAAACTGTTTTTT. Translating it yields CASSPTGHEKLFF.